This T cell receptor beta chain was captured by sequencing in a study of tumor-infiltrating lymphocytes in oesophageal squamous cell carcinoma. TCRdb itself ran the PCR reads through MiXCR, one entry per CDR3 protein. The data contain about 10,000 distinct CDR3 sequences, under 70% of them seen just once; the ten biggest clones take up 26%. The CDR3 length is 15 residues. Germline V gene sequence: CDR1 SGHAT, CDR2 FQDESV (reference sequence). V lost 5 bases to trimming and J lost 2 bases, with 14 bases between them. The TCR was taken from a female donor with esophageal squamous cell carcinoma. The chain carries TRBV11-1 and TRBJ2-3, with D possibly matching TRBD1 (5 bases). Sequenced material: esophageal tumor tissue. The CDR3 DNA is TGTGCCAGCAGCAAAGACGCAGGGTACACAGATACGCAGTATTTT. It is translated as CASSKDAGYTDTQYF.